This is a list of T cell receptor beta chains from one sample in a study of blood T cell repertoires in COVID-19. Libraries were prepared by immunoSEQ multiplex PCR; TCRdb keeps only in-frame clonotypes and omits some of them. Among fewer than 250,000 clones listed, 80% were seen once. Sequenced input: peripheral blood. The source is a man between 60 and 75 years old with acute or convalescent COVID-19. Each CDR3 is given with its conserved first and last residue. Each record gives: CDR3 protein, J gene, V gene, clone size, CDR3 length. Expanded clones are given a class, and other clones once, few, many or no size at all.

CASSLVAVNEQFF TRBJ2-1 TRBV5-1 NA 13
CATLAGSYNEQFF TRBJ2-1 TRBV10-3 NA 13
CASSWKQAYEQYF TRBJ2-7 TRBV12-3/TRBV12-4 NA 13
CAWSRDRYEAFF TRBJ1-1 TRBV30 NA 12
CASSLSPREGPYEQYF TRBJ2-7 TRBV7-3 NA 16
CASTGLYEQYF TRBJ2-7 TRBV6-5 NA 11
CATYPPGASGQPQHF TRBJ1-5 TRBV19 NA 15
CASSPTGTGNTIYF TRBJ1-3 TRBV5-6 NA 14
CASSLSPGLAGRSTGELFF TRBJ2-2 TRBV7-2 NA 19
CASSPTGGGYNEQFF TRBJ2-1 TRBV3-1/TRBV3-2 NA 15
CASSLVVTSGRGAYEQYF TRBJ2-7 TRBV5-5 NA 18
CASSLVGTSGSIYEQYF TRBJ2-7 TRBV7-8 NA 17
CASSLQGQTQYF TRBJ2-5 TRBV28 NA 12
CATSDPRESEEQYF TRBJ2-7 TRBV24-1 NA 14
CASSVVVGGGSDTQYF TRBJ2-3 TRBV9 NA 16
CASSPSGGNPNSYNEQFF TRBJ2-1 TRBV9 NA 18
CASSYQNFPGQANTEAFF TRBJ1-1 TRBV6-2/TRBV6-3 NA 18
CASSKGLAGGYEQFF TRBJ2-1 TRBV9 NA 15
CASGLPRDRAYEQYF TRBJ2-7 TRBV12-5 NA 15
CASSQQGASTNEKLFF TRBJ1-4 TRBV4-2 NA 16
CASSLVVSGNYEQYF TRBJ2-7 TRBV5-1 NA 15
CASSELYEDRVNGYTF TRBJ1-2 TRBV2 NA 16
CASNRGTGVVSANNEQFF TRBJ2-1 TRBV5-1 NA 18
CASSKAPGQTAYNEQFF TRBJ2-1 TRBV21-1 NA 17
CASSLGTQMGGRRNQPQHF TRBJ1-5 TRBV18 NA 19
CAISGSGGSQETQYF TRBJ2-5 TRBV10-3 NA 15
CASSLAPSLGEQYF TRBJ2-7 TRBV7-9 NA 14
CASSVTGTNDNEQFF TRBJ2-1 TRBV7-9 NA 15
CASSLGSSYNEQFF TRBJ2-1 TRBV7-3 NA 14
CASSAQGADGYTF TRBJ1-2 TRBV2 NA 13
CASSPPRGARGYGYTF TRBJ1-2 TRBV5-4 NA 16
CASSYGGFEQYF TRBJ2-7 TRBV6-5 NA 12
CAWSLEGNSPLHF TRBJ1-6 TRBV30 many 13
CATSEDRPYGYTF TRBJ1-2 TRBV24-1 NA 13
CATTKGTGLYPWEQFF TRBJ2-1 TRBV15 NA 16
CASSYLELTEAFF TRBJ1-1 TRBV6-5 NA 13
CASSSLGETQYF TRBJ2-5 TRBV6-5 NA 12
CASSHNWNSPLHF TRBJ1-6 TRBV14 NA 13
CASSEIPGQSSYNSPLHF TRBJ1-6 TRBV2 NA 18
CASSEGAGGFYGYTF TRBJ1-2 TRBV6-1 NA 15
CASSEFGGESYEQYF TRBJ2-7 TRBV6-1 NA 15
CASSPATANTEAFF TRBJ1-1 TRBV5-1 NA 14
CASSQSPTGQGVIGNQPQHF TRBJ1-5 TRBV23-1 NA 20
CASSVTAASLGYTF TRBJ1-2 TRBV6-1 NA 14
CAISVADSKNTEAFF TRBJ1-1 TRBV10-3 NA 15
CASRPNRGSNYEQYF TRBJ2-7 TRBV6-5 NA 15
CSVGQGGNQPQHF TRBJ1-5 TRBV29-1 NA 13
CASSSRVETQYF TRBJ2-5 TRBV12-3/TRBV12-4 NA 12
CASSLEGTGGEKLFF TRBJ1-4 TRBV5-5 NA 15
CSVEGRSQETQYF TRBJ2-5 TRBV29-1 NA 13
CSVGGQGTYTF TRBJ1-2 TRBV29-1 NA 11
CASSFMTVTF TRBJ1-2 TRBV12-3/TRBV12-4 NA 10
CASRPGTNYEKLFF TRBJ1-4 TRBV6-5 once 14
CASSRDRGSQYF TRBJ2-5 TRBV7-8 NA 12
CATSREPTGNQPQHF TRBJ1-5 TRBV15 NA 15
CASSQDAGRNQPQHF TRBJ1-5 TRBV4-1 few 15
CASSLMASGVHNTQYF TRBJ2-5 TRBV11-3 NA 16
CAWSKGLAGEQYF TRBJ2-7 TRBV30 NA 13